These T cell receptor beta chains were read from a single sample in a study of T cell changes during pregnancy in multiple sclerosis. This table comes from immunoSEQ multiplex PCR, and its TCRdb copy is limited to in-frame clones, with some not included. The data hold tens of thousands of clones, with over 80% observed a single time. The sample was CD4+ T cells from peripheral blood mononuclear cells, taken in the third trimester of pregnancy. Receptors originate from a female donor with multiple sclerosis, enrolled in a pregnancy study. Each CDR3 is given with its conserved first and last residue.

v_call	j_call	cdr3_aa
TRBV9	TRBJ2-5	CASSVDPGGAVVETQYF
TRBV10-2	TRBJ2-4	CASSVSDLIAKNIQYF
TRBV11-1	TRBJ2-7	CASSLKAQGAAEQYF
TRBV5-4	TRBJ2-2	CASSLQNTGELFF
TRBV6-5	TRBJ1-1	CASGVQGGVGEAFF
TRBV18	TRBJ1-2	CASSPPTRGYTF
TRBV27	TRBJ2-5	CASSRDYQQETQYF
TRBV29-1	TRBJ1-2	CSVDRQGAGGYTF
TRBV19	TRBJ2-1	CASSMGGQFYNEQFF
TRBV27	TRBJ2-2	CASSLWTRRTGELFF
TRBV7-7	TRBJ2-5	CASSQRGPETQYF
TRBV7-2	TRBJ2-5	CASSLGLGQGFSQETQYF
TRBV9	TRBJ2-7	CASSVLTTSGAGEQYF
TRBV6-5	TRBJ2-1	CASRPGGQVYNEQFF
TRBV7-8	TRBJ2-3	CASSFGLAADTQYF
TRBV21-1	TRBJ1-2	CASSKAPGVGGLNYGYTF
TRBV7-2	TRBJ2-2	CASSTGGPFGRGTGELFF
TRBV25-1	TRBJ1-6	CASLPRGNSPLHF
TRBV18	TRBJ1-5	CASSPPGRAEGNQPQHF
TRBV7-3	TRBJ1-2	CASSAGSYYGYTF
TRBV19	TRBJ1-2	CASSIGDGQPYGYTF
TRBV11-2	TRBJ2-5	CASSPDRGGETQYF
TRBV7-9	TRBJ1-2	CASSRTGFDGYTF
TRBV4-3	TRBJ1-4	CASSQDSGFGNEKLFF
TRBV7-2	TRBJ2-7	CASARGGSYEQYF
TRBV5-4	TRBJ2-3	CASSLQGVSTDTQYF
TRBV7-3	TRBJ2-1	CASSHLAAEQFF
TRBV7-2	TRBJ2-7	CASSLATSGGFLLVWEQYF
TRBV5-6	TRBJ1-3	CASSPGTGNTIYF
TRBV18	TRBJ1-4	CASCPGPWEKLFF
TRBV7-9	TRBJ2-1	CASSLMGLAGGSQFF
TRBV10-3	TRBJ2-5	CAIQAGRGETQYF
TRBV9	TRBJ2-2	CASSVAASGTGELFF
TRBV7-8	TRBJ2-7	CASSLSGATYEQYF
TRBV4-3	TRBJ1-2	CASREGVGYYGYTF
TRBV7-6	TRBJ1-1	CASSTRQGETEAFF
TRBV6-4	TRBJ2-3	CASSAQRGVADTQYF
TRBV5-1	TRBJ1-1	CASTFDTLNTEAFF
TRBV6-1	TRBJ2-2	CASSTGTSGTGELFF
TRBV2	TRBJ1-2	CASSRDSHYYGYTF
TRBV30	TRBJ2-3	CAWSVPSGGRGDTQYF
TRBV7-2	TRBJ2-7	CASSLAASGGPIYEQYF